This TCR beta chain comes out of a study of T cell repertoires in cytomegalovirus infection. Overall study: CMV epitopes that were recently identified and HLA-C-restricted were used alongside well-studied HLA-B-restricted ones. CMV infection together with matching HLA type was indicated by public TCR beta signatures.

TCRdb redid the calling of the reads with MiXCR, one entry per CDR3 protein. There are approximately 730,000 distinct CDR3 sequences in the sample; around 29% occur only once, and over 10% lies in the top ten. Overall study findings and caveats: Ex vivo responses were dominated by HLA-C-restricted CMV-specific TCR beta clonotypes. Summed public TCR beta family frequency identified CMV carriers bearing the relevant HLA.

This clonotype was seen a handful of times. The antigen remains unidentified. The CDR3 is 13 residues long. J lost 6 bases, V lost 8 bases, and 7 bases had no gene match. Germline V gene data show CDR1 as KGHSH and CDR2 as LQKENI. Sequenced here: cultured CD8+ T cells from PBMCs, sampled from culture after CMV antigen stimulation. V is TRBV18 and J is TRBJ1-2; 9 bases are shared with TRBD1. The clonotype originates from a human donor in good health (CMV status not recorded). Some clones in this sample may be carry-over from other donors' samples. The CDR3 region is CASQPGTGNGYTF. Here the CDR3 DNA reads TGTGCCAGCCAGCCAGGGACAGGGAATGGCTACACCTTC.